These 27 T cell receptor beta chains were all obtained from the same sample, sequenced in a study of T cell repertoires in aging, cancer and after chemotherapy. TCR beta rearrangements were amplified from peripheral blood genomic DNA. TRB rearrangements spanning V, D and J were amplified using mixed TRB-A/B primers. TCRdb recomputed calls from the multiplex PCR reads with MiXCR, one row per CDR3 protein. The sample lists approximately 5,100 distinct CDR3 sequences; roughly 29% were seen once. Sample: blood. These receptors were taken from a human donor with a solid tumor.

This clonotype came up a few times. This chain uses TRBV18 with TRBJ1-6; D remains ambiguous. The germline V gene encodes CDR1 KGHSH and CDR2 LQKENI. This CDR3 has 15 amino acids. Trimming took 3 bases from V and 1 from J, leaving 7 bases between them. The CDR3 is CASSPSRSYNSPLHF. CDR3 nucleotide sequence: TGTGCCAGCTCACCGTCCCGGTCCTATAATTCACCCCTCCACTTT. Drawing the rest from reference TRBV18 and TRBJ1-6, the complete variable domain is NAGVMQNPRHLVRRRGQEARLRCSPMKGHSHVYWYRQLPEEGLKFMVYLQKENIIDESGMPKERFSAEFPKEGPSILRIQQVVRGDSAAYFCASSPSRSYNSPLHFGNGTRLTVT.

The chain couples TRBV19 to TRBJ1-5, with D uncertain. The V gene lost 11 bases and the J gene lost 4 bases, with 24 bases spanning the gap. Germline CDR1 reads LNHDA; CDR2 reads SQIVND (reference sequence). This CDR3 has 16 amino acids. The CDR3 reads CASTRFPAGRNQPQHF. The CDR3 bases are TGTGCCTCAACGCGATTCCCAGCCGGGAGGAATCAGCCCCAGCATTTT.

The chain is built from TRBV6-1 and TRBJ2-4; weak D call: TRBD1 (7 bases). The CDR3 covers 14 residues. Per the germline V gene, CDR1 is MNHNS and CDR2 is SASEGT. Between the trimmed V and J ends, which lost 3 bases and 7 bases, there was a span of 13 bases. CDR3 in DNA: TGTGCCAGCAGTGACGACAGGGAGGCGAACATTCAGTACTTC. The encoded protein is CASSDDREANIQYF.

This clonotype was recorded a few times. Written as DNA, the CDR3 is TGCAGTGCCCGGGCCGGGGGGTTAGGGAACGATTCACCCCTCCACTTT. Its protein product is CSARAGGLGNDSPLHF. V is TRBV20-1 and J is TRBJ1-6, with D perhaps TRBD1 (5 bases). Trimming cost V 6 bases and J 8 bases, with 23 bases left between them. Germline CDR1 is DFQATT and CDR2 is SNEGSKA (reference sequence). CDR3 length: 16 residues.

A few counts support this clonotype. The genes are TRBV24-1 and TRBJ2-3; TRBD1 aligns across 8 bases. Trimming cost V 5 bases and J 11 bases; bases outside gene matches: 8. The CDR3 extends over 13 amino acids. Germline loops: CDR1 KGHDR, CDR2 SFDVKD. In DNA form, the CDR3 reads TGTGCCACCAGTGGCAAAACAGGGGGGATGCAGTATTTT. This translates into CATSGKTGGMQYF.

V is TRBV7-2 and J is TRBJ1-1; D uncertain. From germline, CDR1 is SGHTA and CDR2 FQGNSA. The V end was cut by 6 bases, the J end by 1 base, with 6 bases between. This CDR3 region has 12 residues. The CDR3: CASRHSNTEAFF. The CDR3 DNA reads as TGTGCCAGCAGACATTCGAACACTGAAGCTTTCTTT.

This clonotype was recorded a few times. V gene TRBV27 combines with J gene TRBJ1-6; 7 bases fit TRBD1. The CDR3 spans 15 residues. With 7 bases clipped from V and 2 bases from J, the junction kept 5 bases outside the gene matches. The germline gives CDR1 MNHEY, CDR2 SMNVEV (reference sequence). CDR3 DNA: TGTGCCAGCAACAAGGGACAGACCTATAATTCACCCCTCCACTTT. It encodes CASNKGQTYNSPLHF.

The genes are TRBV19 and TRBJ2-7, with 7 bases aligning to TRBD1. The CDR3 is 15 amino acids. V gave up 1 base and J gave up 3 bases; unmatched junction bases: 6. From germline, CDR1 is LNHDA and CDR2 SQIVND (reference sequence). Written as DNA, the CDR3 is TGTGCCAGTAGTATAGCCCTCAGGGGGTTCTACGAGCAGTACTTC. It yields the protein CASSIALRGFYEQYF.

This chain connects TRBV11-2 to TRBJ2-7; 7 positions match TRBD2. Germline trimming cut 5 bases from V and 4 bases from J; bases unmatched to any gene: 14. The germline gives CDR1 SGHAT, CDR2 FQNNGV. This CDR3 is built from 16 residues. The CDR3 nucleotides are TGTGCCAGCAGCGTAGGAGCTAGCGGCTGGCAGTACGAGCAGTACTTC. The encoded protein is CASSVGASGWQYEQYF.

This clonotype qualifies as medium-sized. The chain couples TRBV11-1 to TRBJ1-2; weak D call: TRBD1 (5 bases). This CDR3 is 15 amino acids long. V was clipped by 5 bases and J by 6 bases, with 19 bases between them. The V gene's germline CDR1 is SGHAT and CDR2 FQDESV (reference sequence). The CDR3 here is CASSPQQAATDGYTF. CDR3 coding DNA: TGTGCCAGCAGCCCCCAACAGGCGGCAACGGATGGCTACACCTTC.

This clonotype was seen more than once but under ten times. The chain joins TRBV5-1 to TRBJ1-3, with a possible D match to TRBD1 (6 bases). V was shortened by 0 bases and J by 0 bases, with 10 bases between the two germline ends. The CDR3 runs 16 residues. Germline V gene sequence: CDR1 SGHRS, CDR2 YFSETQ. Written as DNA, the CDR3 is TGCGCCAGCAGCTTGGACAGGGCCGTCTCTGGAAACACCATATATTTT. This gives the protein CASSLDRAVSGNTIYF. Full variable domain (outside the CDR3, taken from reference TRBV5-1 and TRBJ1-3): KAGVTQTPRYLIKTRGQQVTLSCSPISGHRSVSWYQQTPGQGLQFLFEYFSETQRNKGNFPGRFSGRQFSNSRSEMNVSTLELGDSALYLCASSLDRAVSGNTIYFGEGSWLTVV.

The chain couples TRBV6-4 to TRBJ1-2; 10 bases line up with TRBD1. Germline assignment: CDR1 MRHNA and CDR2 SNTAGT. This CDR3 is 14 amino acids long. The V and J ends lost 6 bases and 4 bases, in that order; junction bases with no gene match: 5. The CDR3 bases are TGTGCCAGCAGACCCCGGGACAGGGGCTATGGCTACACCTTC. Translated, it gives CASRPRDRGYGYTF.

V usage is TRBV7-9 and J usage is TRBJ1-1; 7 bases map to TRBD1. The CDR3 is made up of 13 amino acids. CDR1 is SEHNR, CDR2 FQNEAQ, per germline (reference sequence). Trimming cost V 2 bases and J 5 bases; bases outside gene matches: 2. CDR3 protein: CASSLSGGTEAFF. CDR3 sequence (DNA): TGTGCCAGCAGCTTATCAGGGGGGACTGAAGCTTTCTTT.

This clonotype was counted a few times. The V and J genes are TRBV12-3 or TRBV12-4 and TRBJ1-1; D gene ambiguous. The CDR3 has 12 residues. V was clipped by 7 bases and J by 5 bases, with 11 bases between them. The CDR3 DNA sequence: TGTGCCAGCACGGAAGAGGTTACTGAAGCTTTCTTT. It translates to CASTEEVTEAFF.

Note on this clonotype: A read error is possible here, since a much larger clone lies one base away. The chain combines TRBV19 with TRBJ1-6; the match to TRBD1 covers 10 bases. The CDR3 extends over 15 amino acids. Germline CDR1 and CDR2: LNHDA and SQIVND (reference sequence). In nucleotides, the CDR3 is TGTGACAGTAGTGCACGACAGGGGGCAGAATCACCCCTCCACTTT. It yields the protein CDSSARQGAESPLHF.

The genes are TRBV5-1 and TRBJ2-6; 9 bases are a match to TRBD1. The V gene's germline CDR1 is SGHRS and CDR2 YFSETQ. There are 19 residues in the CDR3. V lost 2 bases and J lost 0; bases outside the gene matches: 9. This CDR3 is CASSFRDRDFDSGANVLTF. Here the CDR3 DNA reads TGCGCCAGCAGCTTCCGGGACAGGGACTTCGACTCTGGGGCCAACGTCCTGACTTTC.

V gene TRBV5-1 combines with J gene TRBJ2-7; TRBD1 matches at 7 bases. The ends lost 5 bases at V and 6 bases at J; junction bases unmatched: 5. Looked up from germline, CDR1 is SGHRS and CDR2 is YFSETQ. The CDR3 totals 12 residues. Here the CDR3 DNA reads TGCGCCAGCAGTTTGCAGGGGGTCGAGCAGTACTTC. Its protein product is CASSLQGVEQYF.

This clonotype was detected a few times. The chain couples TRBV18 to TRBJ2-7; the match to TRBD1 covers 7 bases. Trimming at V came to 3 bases and at J to 5 bases, leaving 10 bases not matched to a gene. The length of the CDR3 is 15 residues. The germline V gene encodes CDR1 KGHSH and CDR2 LQKENI. CDR3 region: CASSPGQPWDDEQYF. Here the CDR3 DNA reads TGTGCCAGCTCACCGGGACAGCCGTGGGACGACGAGCAGTACTTC.

The chain combines TRBV6-1 with TRBJ2-7; 9 positions agree with TRBD1. CDR1 MNHNS and CDR2 SASEGT come from the germline V gene. After removal of 5 bases from V and 0 bases from J, the junction contained 2 bases not matched to a gene. The CDR3 totals 14 residues. The CDR3: CASSTTGGSYEQYF. CDR3 nucleotide sequence: TGTGCCAGCAGTACGACAGGGGGCTCCTACGAGCAGTACTTC.

This clonotype is labeled as medium-sized (0.01 to 0.1%). This sequence joins TRBV6-5 and TRBJ1-6; D unclear. CDR1 and CDR2 (germline): MNHEY, SVGAGI. Trimming removed 2 bases at V and 5 bases at J, with 10 bases between. The CDR3 covers 15 residues. The CDR3 here is CASSYLYSDNSPLHF. The CDR3 region has the DNA TGTGCCAGCAGTTACCTCTACAGTGATAATTCACCCCTCCACTTT.

By proportion, this clonotype is medium-sized. The gene calls are TRBV7-3 and TRBJ2-3, with D tentatively TRBD2 (5 bases). This CDR3 comprises 14 residues. Germline assignment: CDR1 SGHTA and CDR2 FQGTGA. Trimming took off 0 bases at V and 6 bases at J, with 10 bases between the two ends. The CDR3 is CASSLTSSGDTQYF. CDR3 in DNA: TGTGCCAGCAGCTTAACGTCTTCGGGGGATACGCAGTATTTT.

In its sample, this clonotype was seen a few times. Here the CDR3 reads CASSLQQVGTYEQYF. CDR3 bases: TGTGCCAGCAGCTTACAACAGGTCGGGACCTACGAGCAGTACTTC. The rearrangement links TRBV11-1 to TRBJ2-7, with D perhaps being TRBD1 or TRBD2 (5 bases each). CDR1 and CDR2 from the germline V gene are SGHAT and FQDESV (reference sequence). V was cut by 2 bases and J by 2 bases, with 13 bases left in between. This CDR3 contains 15 residues.

Judged by abundance, this clonotype is medium-sized. V gene TRBV6-6 combines with J gene TRBJ1-1; TRBD1 matches at 7 bases. The CDR3 covers 14 residues. In germline, CDR1 is MNHNY, CDR2 SVGAGI (reference sequence). Trimming at V came to 7 bases and at J to 0 bases, leaving 5 bases not matched to a gene. Here the CDR3 reads CASTPTGLNTEAFF. The CDR3 DNA is TGTGCCAGCACCCCGACAGGGTTGAACACTGAAGCTTTCTTT.

This clonotype is classed as medium-sized. The chain carries TRBV7-2 and TRBJ2-1; 8 bases match TRBD2. CDR3 length: 15 residues. After removal of 8 bases from V and 7 bases from J, the junction contained 13 bases not matched to a gene. Per the germline V gene, CDR1 is SGHTA and CDR2 is FQGNSA. Written as DNA, the CDR3 is TGTGCCAGCGGACAAAAGGCGACTAGCGAAAATGAGCAGTTCTTC. Translated, it gives CASGQKATSENEQFF.

This clonotype is deemed medium-sized (0.01 to 0.1%). V is TRBV29-1 and J is TRBJ1-4, with TRBD1 as a possible D gene (5 bases). CDR1 SQVTM and CDR2 ANQGSEA come from the germline V gene. V lost 4 bases and J lost 13, with 16 bases in between. The CDR3 covers 12 residues. The CDR3 nucleotides are TGCAGCGTTGCCCAGGGCCAGGAGGGACTGTTTTTT. As protein: CSVAQGQEGLFF.

V is TRBV7-6 and J is TRBJ1-2; no definite D call. There are 11 residues in the CDR3. Deletions cut 5 bases from V and 8 bases from J, with 9 bases between. Germline CDR1 reads SGHVS; CDR2 reads FNYEAQ. CDR3 loop: CASSRGRGYTF. Written as DNA, the CDR3 is TGTGCCAGCAGCCGTGGGAGAGGCTACACCTTC.

The chain couples TRBV19 to TRBJ1-4; 8 nucleotides agree with TRBD1. From germline, CDR1 is LNHDA and CDR2 SQIVND (reference sequence). The CDR3 totals 16 residues. The J segment lost 7 bases and the V segment lost 4 bases, leaving 11 bases of the junction unmatched. CDR3 loop: CASSTERTGLPEKLFF. CDR3 DNA sequence: TGTGCCAGTAGTACCGAACGGACAGGGCTTCCTGAAAAACTGTTTTTT.